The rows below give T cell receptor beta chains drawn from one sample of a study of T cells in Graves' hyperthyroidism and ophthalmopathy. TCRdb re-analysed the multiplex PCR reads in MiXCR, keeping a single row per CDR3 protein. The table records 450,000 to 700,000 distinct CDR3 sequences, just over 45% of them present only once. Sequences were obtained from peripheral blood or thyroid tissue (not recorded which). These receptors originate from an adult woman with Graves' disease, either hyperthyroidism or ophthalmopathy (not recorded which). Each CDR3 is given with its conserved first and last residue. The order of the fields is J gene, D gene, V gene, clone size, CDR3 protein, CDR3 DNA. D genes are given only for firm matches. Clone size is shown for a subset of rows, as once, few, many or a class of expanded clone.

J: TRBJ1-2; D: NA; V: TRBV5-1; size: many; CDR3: CASSPGTQDYGYTF; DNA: TGCGCCAGCAGCCCTGGGACACAGGACTATGGCTACACCTTC
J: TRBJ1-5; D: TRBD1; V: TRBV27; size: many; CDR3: CASSPRDSSQPQHF; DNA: TGTGCCAGCAGTCCCCGGGACAGCAGTCAGCCCCAGCATTTT
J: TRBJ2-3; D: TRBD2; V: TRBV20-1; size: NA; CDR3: CSAGPWGGREADTQYF; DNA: TGCAGTGCTGGGCCTTGGGGCGGGCGGGAGGCAGATACGCAGTATTTT
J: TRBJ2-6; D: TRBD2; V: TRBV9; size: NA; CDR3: CASSVENGRGTGANVLTF; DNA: TGTGCCAGCAGCGTAGAGAATGGGCGGGGGACCGGGGCCAACGTCCTGACTTTC
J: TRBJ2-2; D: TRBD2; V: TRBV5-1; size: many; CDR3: CASSRGLAGVTAGELFF; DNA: TGCGCCAGCAGCCGGGGACTAGCGGGAGTTACGGCCGGGGAGCTGTTTTTT
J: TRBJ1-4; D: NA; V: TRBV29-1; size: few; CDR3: CSVAPAPETLFF; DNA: TGCAGCGTTGCGCCGGCTCCCGAAACACTGTTTTTT
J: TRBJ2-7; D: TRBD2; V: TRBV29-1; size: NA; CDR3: CSVTSGTLEQYF; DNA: TGCAGCGTTACTAGCGGGACTTTAGAGCAGTACTTC
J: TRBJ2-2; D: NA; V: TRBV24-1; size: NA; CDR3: CATSGGGNTGELFF; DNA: TGTGCCACCAGTGGAGGAGGGAACACCGGGGAGCTGTTTTTT
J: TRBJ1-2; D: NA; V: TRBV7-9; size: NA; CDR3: CASSSTGAAPGHGYTF; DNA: TGTGCCAGCAGCTCGACGGGGGCCGCCCCGGGCCATGGCTACACCTTC
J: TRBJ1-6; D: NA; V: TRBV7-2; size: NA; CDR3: CASSLREGSPLHF; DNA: TGTGCCAGCAGCTTAAGGGAGGGCTCACCCCTCCACTTT
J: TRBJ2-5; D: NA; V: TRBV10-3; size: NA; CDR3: CAILGAGETQYF; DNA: TGTGCCATTTTGGGCGCTGGCGAGACCCAGTACTTC
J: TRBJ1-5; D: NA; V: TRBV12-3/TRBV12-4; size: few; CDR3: CASTARGAGNQPQHF; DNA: TGTGCCAGCACTGCCCGAGGGGCAGGCAATCAGCCCCAGCATTTT
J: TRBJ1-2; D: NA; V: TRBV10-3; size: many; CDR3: CAFIRVIYGYTF; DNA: TGTGCCTTCATCAGGGTGATCTATGGCTACACCTTC
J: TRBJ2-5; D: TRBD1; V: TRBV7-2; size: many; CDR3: CASSPRDRAGYRESQYF; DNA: TGTGCCAGCAGCCCCCGGGACAGGGCCGGCTATCGAGAGTCCCAGTACTTC
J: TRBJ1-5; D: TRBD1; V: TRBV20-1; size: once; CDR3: CSAPQGQGGNQPQHF; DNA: TGCAGTGCTCCCCAGGGACAGGGTGGCAATCAGCCCCAGCATTTT
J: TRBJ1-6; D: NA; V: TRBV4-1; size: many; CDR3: CASSQGEWGRANSPLHF; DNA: TGCGCCAGCAGCCAAGGAGAATGGGGCAGGGCTAATTCACCCCTCCACTTT
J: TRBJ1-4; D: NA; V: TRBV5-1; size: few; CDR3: CASSSRINEKLFF; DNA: TGCGCCAGCAGCTCAAGGATTAATGAAAAACTGTTTTTT
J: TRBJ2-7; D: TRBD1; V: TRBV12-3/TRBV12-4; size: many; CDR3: CASTIDRGEQYF; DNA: TGTGCCAGCACTATAGACAGGGGTGAGCAGTACTTC
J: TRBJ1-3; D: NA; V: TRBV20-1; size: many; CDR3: CSARDLHRGVGNTIYF; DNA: TGCAGTGCTAGAGACTTACATCGGGGCGTTGGAAACACCATATATTTT
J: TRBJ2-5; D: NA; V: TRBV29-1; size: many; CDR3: CSVEGGETQYF; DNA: TGCAGCGTTGAGGGCGGTGAGACCCAGTACTTC
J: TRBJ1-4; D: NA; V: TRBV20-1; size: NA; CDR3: CSARGRGEKLFF; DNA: TGCAGTGCTAGGGGGCGGGGGGAAAAACTGTTTTTT
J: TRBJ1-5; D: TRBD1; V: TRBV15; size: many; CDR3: CATSSGQGHQPQHF; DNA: TGTGCCACCAGCAGTGGACAGGGCCATCAGCCCCAGCATTTT
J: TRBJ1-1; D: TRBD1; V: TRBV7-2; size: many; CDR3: CASRRTGTDEAFF; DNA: TGTGCCAGCAGGCGTACCGGGACAGATGAAGCTTTCTTT
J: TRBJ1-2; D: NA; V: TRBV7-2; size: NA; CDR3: CASSLDSAYGYTF; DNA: TGTGCCAGCAGCTTAGACAGTGCGTATGGCTACACCTTC
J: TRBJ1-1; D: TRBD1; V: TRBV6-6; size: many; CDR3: CASSSADRGRTEAFF; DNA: TGTGCCAGCAGTTCCGCAGACAGGGGGAGGACTGAAGCTTTCTTT
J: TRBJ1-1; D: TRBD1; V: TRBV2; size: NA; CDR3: CASSETLSAHRGNTEAFF; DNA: TGTGCCAGCAGTGAAACCCTATCGGCTCACAGGGGGAACACTGAAGCTTTCTTT
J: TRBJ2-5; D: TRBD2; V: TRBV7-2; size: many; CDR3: CASSLALGVAGGPGQETQYF; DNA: TGTGCCAGCAGCTTAGCTCTTGGAGTTGCGGGAGGGCCGGGGCAAGAGACCCAGTACTTC